These 22 T cell receptor beta chains came from one sample sequenced in a study of identical twins. TCRdb re-called the 5' RACE reads through MiXCR, storing one row per CDR3 protein. The table includes around 690,000 distinct CDR3 sequences, around 20% detected once. This sample was also put to use in a study of T cells expressing NK-cell markers.

Sequencing input: PBMCs. These receptors originate from a woman younger than 35 in good health.

This chain links TRBV7-9 with TRBJ2-7, with D perhaps TRBD2 (5 bases). Germline CDR1 SEHNR, CDR2 FQNEAQ (reference sequence). CDR3 length: 14 residues. Trimming removed 7 bases at V and 1 base at J, with 14 bases between. The CDR3 reads CASTPLRESYEQYF. DNA for the CDR3: TGTGCCAGCACCCCCCTGAGGGAATCCTACGAGCAGTACTTC.

There are many counts of this clonotype. The CDR3 coding sequence is TGTGCCAGCAGCCAGGGACAGGGAGGAAATCAGCCCCAGCATTTT. Translated, it gives CASSQGQGGNQPQHF. The rearrangement uses TRBV11-2 and TRBJ1-5; TRBD1 agrees at 9 bases. This CDR3 region has 15 residues. The J segment lost 4 bases and the V segment lost 5 bases, leaving 6 bases of the junction unmatched. Per germline, CDR1 SGHAT and CDR2 FQNNGV.

The chain recombines TRBV20-1 with TRBJ2-1, with 11 bases fitting TRBD2. The CDR3 is 14 amino acids. Germline V lookup: CDR1 DFQATT, CDR2 SNEGSKA (reference sequence). J was trimmed by 8 bases and V by 1 base; bases with no gene match: 4. The CDR3 is CSARVWGLADEQFF. The CDR3 DNA reads as TGCAGTGCTAGAGTTTGGGGACTAGCGGATGAGCAGTTCTTC.

This sequence joins TRBV7-9 and TRBJ2-3; D ambiguous. This CDR3 region has 17 residues. CDR1 is SEHNR and CDR2 is FQNEAQ in the germline V gene (reference sequence). The V end lost 4 bases, the J end lost 0 bases, and 17 bases lay between the germline ends. In DNA form, the CDR3 reads TGTGCCAGCAGCTACTCCCGCGATGGCGATAGCACAGATACGCAGTATTTT. As protein: CASSYSRDGDSTDTQYF.

This clonotype was seen a few times. This chain connects TRBV5-6 to TRBJ2-1; D remains unclear. V dropped 4 bases and J dropped 1 base, with 9 bases sitting between them. The CDR3 is 14 residues long. Germline V gene lookup returns CDR1 SGHDT and CDR2 YYEEEE. CDR3 amino acids: CASSMEVSYNEQFF. CDR3 nucleotides: TGTGCCAGCAGCATGGAAGTGTCCTACAATGAGCAGTTCTTC.

The chain links TRBV27 to TRBJ2-7, with D perhaps matching TRBD1 (5 bases). CDR3 size: 17 residues. Germline V gene lookup returns CDR1 MNHEY and CDR2 SMNVEV (reference sequence). Trimming pared 3 bases from V and 5 bases from J, leaving 23 bases between. In DNA, the CDR3 is TGTGCCAGCAGTTTTTATCGGGCTATAACAGGTACCAACGAGCAGTACTTC. Translating gives CASSFYRAITGTNEQYF.

The gene calls are TRBV7-2 and TRBJ2-1; 10 nucleotides agree with TRBD2. This CDR3 contains 13 residues. Germline CDR1 and CDR2: SGHTA and FQGNSA. V lost 8 bases and J lost 6; bases outside the gene matches: 4. The CDR3 protein is CASRAGGFNEQFF. The CDR3 region has the DNA TGTGCCAGCCGAGCGGGAGGGTTCAATGAGCAGTTCTTC.

The chain uses TRBV3-1 and TRBJ1-2; D possibly corresponds to TRBD1 (6 bases). Trimming shortened V by 0 bases and J by 5 bases, and 16 bases separated the two germline ends. The CDR3 covers 16 residues. Germline V gives CDR1 LGHDT, CDR2 YNNKEL (reference sequence). The CDR3: CASSQEAGPRGYGYTF. In nucleotides, the CDR3 is TGTGCCAGCAGCCAAGAAGCGGGACCCAGGGGTTATGGCTACACCTTC.

This clonotype has only a few counts. The rearrangement joins TRBV3-1 to TRBJ2-1; 9 bases map to TRBD2. CDR3 length: 16 amino acids. Germline V gene lookup returns CDR1 LGHDT and CDR2 YNNKEL (reference sequence). After removal of 2 bases from V and 5 bases from J, the junction contained 7 bases not matched to a gene. This CDR3 reads CASSQRRVAGDNEQFF. DNA of the CDR3: TGTGCCAGCAGCCAACGGCGGGTAGCGGGGGACAATGAGCAGTTCTTC.

The J gene is TRBJ2-6, the V gene TRBV7-9; tentatively, D is TRBD1 (5 bases). The CDR3 runs to 15 residues. The germline V and J ends were trimmed by 7 bases and 2 bases, with 12 bases remaining between them. Germline assignment: CDR1 SEHNR and CDR2 FQNEAQ (reference sequence). CDR3 residues: CASIKGNAGANVLTF. Written as DNA, the CDR3 is TGTGCCAGCATCAAGGGGAACGCTGGGGCCAACGTCCTGACTTTC.

The chain is built from TRBV15 and TRBJ2-3; 10 nucleotides agree with TRBD2. CDR1 is LNHNV, CDR2 YYDKDF, per germline (reference sequence). After removal of 1 base from V and 11 bases from J, the junction contained 9 bases not matched to a gene. This CDR3 has 15 residues. This CDR3 is CATSRAPPGLAMQYF. The DNA for the CDR3 is TGTGCCACCAGCAGAGCCCCACCGGGACTAGCGATGCAGTATTTT.

This clonotype was picked up a small number of times. The chain recombines TRBV6-5 with TRBJ2-1; 8 nucleotides line up with TRBD2. The CDR3 sequence is 16 residues long. The V gene end was trimmed by 0 bases and the J gene end by 7 bases; junction bases not matched to a gene: 8. CDR1 MNHEY and CDR2 SVGAGI come from the germline V gene. CDR3 bases: TGTGCCAGCAGTTACTCTATTAGCGGGGTAAAGAATGAGCAGTTCTTC. Amino acid sequence: CASSYSISGVKNEQFF.

The V gene is TRBV7-8, the J gene TRBJ2-1; D is unclear. Germline values: CDR1 SGHVS, CDR2 FQNEAQ. The CDR3 has 14 amino acids. The germline V and J ends were trimmed by 1 base and 7 bases, with 11 bases remaining between them. The CDR3 here is CASSLDSYWNEQFF. CDR3 coding DNA: TGTGCCAGCAGCTTAGATTCCTACTGGAATGAGCAGTTCTTC.

This clonotype was recorded a few times. V is TRBV7-2 and J is TRBJ2-1; D ambiguous. Germline V CDR1 and CDR2: SGHTA, FQGNSA. The ends were cut back, 3 bases at V and 0 bases at J, with 6 bases in the middle. The CDR3 has 14 residues. This chain's CDR3 is CASSFKSSYNEQFF. Written as DNA, the CDR3 is TGTGCCAGCAGCTTTAAGAGCTCCTACAATGAGCAGTTCTTC.

This clonotype was picked up many times. The genes are TRBV7-6 and TRBJ2-7; 9 bases match TRBD2. The germline V gene encodes CDR1 SGHVS and CDR2 FNYEAQ. The CDR3 extends over 14 amino acids. V dropped 3 bases and J dropped 7; count of bases not matched to a gene: 7. The CDR3 region has the DNA TGTGCCAGCAGCTTTACAGCGGGAGGTTCAGAGCAGTACTTC. It specifies CASSFTAGGSEQYF.

This clonotype showed up just a few times. The chain joins TRBV9 to TRBJ2-2; 8 bases fit TRBD2. The CDR3 has 16 amino acids. Germline assignment: CDR1 SGDLS and CDR2 YYNGEE. The V and J ends lost 0 bases and 2 bases, in that order; junction bases with no gene match: 3. In DNA form, the CDR3 reads TGTGCCAGCAGCGTAGTACTAGCGGTCAACACCGGGGAGCTGTTTTTT. It specifies CASSVVLAVNTGELFF.

This clonotype was detected only a few times. This chain joins TRBV20-1 and TRBJ2-3, with TRBD1 as a possible D gene (5 bases). This CDR3 comprises 14 residues. Germline assignment: CDR1 DFQATT and CDR2 SNEGSKA (reference sequence). V lost 5 bases, J lost 6 bases, and 18 bases lay in between. CDR3 sequence reads: CSALDSTREDTQYF. The CDR3 DNA reads TGCAGTGCTTTAGACAGTACTCGTGAGGATACGCAGTATTTT.

CDR3 in DNA: TGTGCCAGCAGTTGGGGCTACAGGAACACTGAAGCTTTCTTT. Amino acid sequence: CASSWGYRNTEAFF. V usage is TRBV27 and J usage is TRBJ1-1, with a tentative D call TRBD1 (5 bases). Germline V gene sequence: CDR1 MNHEY, CDR2 SMNVEV (reference sequence). Trimming shortened V by 4 bases and J by 1 base, and 10 bases separated the two germline ends. This CDR3 has 14 residues.

This clonotype was seen a few times. V usage is TRBV10-3 and J usage is TRBJ2-6; D gene unclear. V was trimmed by 10 bases and J by 2 bases, leaving 21 bases between them. Germline values: CDR1 ENHRY, CDR2 SYGVKD. CDR3 size: 17 residues. The CDR3 nucleotides read TGTGCCACGCTCGGCCTCTCTTCCGCGGCTGGGGCCAACGTCCTGACTTTC. Its translation is CATLGLSSAAGANVLTF.

This clonotype appeared a few times. This chain uses TRBV7-9 with TRBJ2-1; D not certain. V dropped 4 bases and J dropped 5 bases, with 6 bases sitting between them. The CDR3 runs to 12 residues. CDR1 and CDR2 (germline): SEHNR, FQNEAQ (reference sequence). CDR3 nucleotide sequence: TGTGCCAGCAGCTCATTGGACAATGAGCAGTTCTTC. Its protein is CASSSLDNEQFF.

This sequence joins TRBV20-1 and TRBJ2-5; the D gene is possibly TRBD2 (6 bases). The CDR3 is 13 amino acids. V was cut by 6 bases and J by 4 bases, with 15 bases left in between. Per the germline V gene, CDR1 is DFQATT and CDR2 is SNEGSKA (reference sequence). Written as DNA, the CDR3 is TGCAGTGCGAAAGGGACTTCGAGAGAGACCCAGTACTTC. Its protein product is CSAKGTSRETQYF.

This clonotype was detected only a few times. The chain uses TRBV21-1 and TRBJ2-7. TRBV21-1 is shown as a pseudogene. The CDR3 loop spans 16 amino acids. CDR3 amino acids: CASSKAWWTQSYEQYF. CDR3 nucleotide sequence: TGTGCCAGCAGCAAAGCGTGGTGGACCCAGTCCTACGAGCAGTACTTC.